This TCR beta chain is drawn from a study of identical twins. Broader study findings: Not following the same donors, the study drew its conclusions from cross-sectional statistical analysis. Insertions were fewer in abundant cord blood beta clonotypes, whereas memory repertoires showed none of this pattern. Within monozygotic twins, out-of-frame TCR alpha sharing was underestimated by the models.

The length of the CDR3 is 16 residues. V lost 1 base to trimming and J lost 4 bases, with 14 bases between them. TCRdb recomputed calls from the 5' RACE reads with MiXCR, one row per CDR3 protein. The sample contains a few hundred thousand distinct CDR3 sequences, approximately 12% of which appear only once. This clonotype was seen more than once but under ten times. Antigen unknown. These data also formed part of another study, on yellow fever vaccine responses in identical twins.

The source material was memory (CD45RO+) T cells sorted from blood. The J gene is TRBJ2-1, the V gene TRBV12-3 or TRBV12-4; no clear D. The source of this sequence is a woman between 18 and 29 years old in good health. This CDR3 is CASSLERELTYNEQFF. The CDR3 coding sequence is TGTGCCAGCAGTTTAGAGAGAGAGCTCACATACAATGAGCAGTTCTTC.